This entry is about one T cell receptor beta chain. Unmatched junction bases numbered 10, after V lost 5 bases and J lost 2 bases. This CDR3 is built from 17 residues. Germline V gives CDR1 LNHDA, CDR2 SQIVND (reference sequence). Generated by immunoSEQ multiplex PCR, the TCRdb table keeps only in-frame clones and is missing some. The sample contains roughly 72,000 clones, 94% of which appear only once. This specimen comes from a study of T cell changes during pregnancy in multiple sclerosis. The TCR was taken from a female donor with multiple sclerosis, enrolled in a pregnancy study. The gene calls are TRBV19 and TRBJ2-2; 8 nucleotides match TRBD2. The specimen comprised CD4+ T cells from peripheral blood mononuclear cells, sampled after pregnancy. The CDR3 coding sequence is TGTGCCAGTAGTTCCCGGGCTAGCGGGTCTAACACCGGGGAGCTGTTTTTT. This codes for CASSSRASGSNTGELFF. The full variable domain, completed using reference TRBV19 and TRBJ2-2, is DGGITQSPKYLFRKEGQNVTLSCEQNLNHDAMYWYRQDPGQGLRLIYYSQIVNDFQKGDIAEGYSVSREKKESFPLTVTSAQKNPTAFYLCASSSRASGSNTGELFFGEGSRLTVL.